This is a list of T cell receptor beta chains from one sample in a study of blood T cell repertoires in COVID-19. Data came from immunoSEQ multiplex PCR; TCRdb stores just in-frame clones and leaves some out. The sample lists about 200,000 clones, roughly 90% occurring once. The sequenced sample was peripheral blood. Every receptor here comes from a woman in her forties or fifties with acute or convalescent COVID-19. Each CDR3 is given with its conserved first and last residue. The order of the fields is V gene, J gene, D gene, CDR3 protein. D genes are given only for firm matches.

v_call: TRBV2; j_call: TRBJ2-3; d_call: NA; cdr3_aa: CASSKQQDTQYF
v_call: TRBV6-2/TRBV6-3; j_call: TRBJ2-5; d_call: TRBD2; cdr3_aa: CASSYLRGETQYF
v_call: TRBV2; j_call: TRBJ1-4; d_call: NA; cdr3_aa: CASKQGPVGIREKLFF
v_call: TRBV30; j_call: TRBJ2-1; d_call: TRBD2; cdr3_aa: CAWSKLAGEQFF
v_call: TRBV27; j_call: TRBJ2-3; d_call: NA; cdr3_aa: CASSLSGTPTFTQYF
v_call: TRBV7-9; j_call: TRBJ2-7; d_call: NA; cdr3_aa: CASSLGFPSTHYEQYF
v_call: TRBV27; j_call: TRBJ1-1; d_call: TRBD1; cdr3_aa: CASSLDRGFAEAFF
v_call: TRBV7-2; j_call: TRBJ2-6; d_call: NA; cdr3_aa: CASSFVARGSGANVLTF
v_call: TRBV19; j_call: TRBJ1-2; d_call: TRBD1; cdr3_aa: CASSAKTGGIDGYTF
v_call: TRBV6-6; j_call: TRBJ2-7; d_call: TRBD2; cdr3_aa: CASSYPGRDYEQYF
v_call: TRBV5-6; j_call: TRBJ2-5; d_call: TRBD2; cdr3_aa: CASSLFSSGAQVAQYF
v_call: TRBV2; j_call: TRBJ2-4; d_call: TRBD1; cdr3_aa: CASRADRDYIQYF
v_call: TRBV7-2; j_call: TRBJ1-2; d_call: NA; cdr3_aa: CASSPSSGGYTF
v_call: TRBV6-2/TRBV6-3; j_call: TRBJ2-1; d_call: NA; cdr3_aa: CASSYSQASEQFF
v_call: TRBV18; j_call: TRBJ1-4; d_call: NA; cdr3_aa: CASSPRTVSLATNEKLFF
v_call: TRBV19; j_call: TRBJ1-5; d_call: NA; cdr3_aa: CASSWQGLYQPQHF
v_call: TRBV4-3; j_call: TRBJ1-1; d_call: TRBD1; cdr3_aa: CASSQDSWDRGRLTEAFF
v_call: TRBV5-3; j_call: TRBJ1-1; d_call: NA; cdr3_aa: CARSPTGDTEAFF
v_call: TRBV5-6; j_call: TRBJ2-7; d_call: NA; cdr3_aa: CASSSILAGDSYEQYF
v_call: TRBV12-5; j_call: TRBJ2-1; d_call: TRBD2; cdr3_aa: CASGWQTSGGAHEQFF